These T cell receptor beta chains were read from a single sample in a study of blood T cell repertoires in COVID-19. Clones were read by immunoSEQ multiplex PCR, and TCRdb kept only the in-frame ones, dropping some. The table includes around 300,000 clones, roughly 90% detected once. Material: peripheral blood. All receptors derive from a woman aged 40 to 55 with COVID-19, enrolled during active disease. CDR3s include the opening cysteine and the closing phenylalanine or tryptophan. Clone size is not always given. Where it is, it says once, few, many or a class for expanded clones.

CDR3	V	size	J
CASHMGPANEQFF	TRBV5-1	.	TRBJ2-1
CASSPPGLEKLFF	TRBV18	.	TRBJ1-4
CASSPARGGVADTQYF	TRBV7-6	.	TRBJ2-3
CASSEYIYGEQFF	TRBV25-1	.	TRBJ2-1
CASSHPRAVLGNTIYF	TRBV3-1/TRBV3-2	.	TRBJ1-3
CASSLEGGRDEQFF	TRBV5-1	.	TRBJ2-1
CASSRQEDGYTF	TRBV6-2/TRBV6-3	.	TRBJ1-2
CASSVWSEVGYTF	TRBV2	.	TRBJ1-2
CASSLDRGNYGYTF	TRBV5-1	few	TRBJ1-2
CASSLRGLGNTIYF	TRBV5-1	.	TRBJ1-3
CASSPTSGANNEQFF	TRBV5-1	.	TRBJ2-1
CASSQVGSGGPPGNEQFF	TRBV3-1/TRBV3-2	.	TRBJ2-1
CASRSGQDHNEQFF	TRBV7-9	.	TRBJ2-1
CASSLGQARNTIYF	TRBV5-4	.	TRBJ1-3
CASSLALNYEQYF	TRBV5-6	.	TRBJ2-7
CASSQRHLQETQYF	TRBV5-6	.	TRBJ2-5
CASSLFTSGGVSYNEQFF	TRBV28	.	TRBJ2-1
CASTDFGRGSNEKLFF	TRBV5-5	.	TRBJ1-4
CASSPRTNDNEQFF	TRBV18	.	TRBJ2-1
CAGTGTGGTDTEAFF	TRBV2	.	TRBJ1-1
CASSKRRSGGPSAFF	TRBV21-1	.	TRBJ1-1
CASSRVVYGSTDTQYF	TRBV27	.	TRBJ2-3
CASSLNPVTDTQYF	TRBV7-3	.	TRBJ2-3
CASSFFTEKAFF	TRBV12-3/TRBV12-4	.	TRBJ1-1